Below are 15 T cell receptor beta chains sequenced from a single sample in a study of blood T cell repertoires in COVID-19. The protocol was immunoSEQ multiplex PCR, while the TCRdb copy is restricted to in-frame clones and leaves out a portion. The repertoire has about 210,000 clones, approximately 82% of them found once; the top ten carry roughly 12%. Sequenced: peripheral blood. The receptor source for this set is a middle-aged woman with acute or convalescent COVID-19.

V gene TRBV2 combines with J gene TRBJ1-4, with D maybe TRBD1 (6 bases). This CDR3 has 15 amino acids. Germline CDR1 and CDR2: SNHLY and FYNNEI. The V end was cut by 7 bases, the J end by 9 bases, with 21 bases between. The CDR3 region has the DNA TGTGCCAGCAATGGGGCCGACAGGAACACTAAAAAACTGTTTTTT. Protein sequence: CASNGADRNTKKLFF.

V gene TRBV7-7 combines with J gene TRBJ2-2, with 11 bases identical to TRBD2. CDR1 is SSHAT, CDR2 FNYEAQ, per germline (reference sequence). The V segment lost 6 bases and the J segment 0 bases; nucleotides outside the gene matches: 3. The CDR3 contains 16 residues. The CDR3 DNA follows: TGTGCCAGCAGGGAGACTAGCGGGACGAACACCGGGGAGCTGTTTTTT. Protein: CASRETSGTNTGELFF.

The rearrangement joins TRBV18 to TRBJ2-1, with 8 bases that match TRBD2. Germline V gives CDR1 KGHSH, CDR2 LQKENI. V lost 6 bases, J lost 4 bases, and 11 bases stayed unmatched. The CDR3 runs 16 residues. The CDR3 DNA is TGTGCCAGCTCCTGGAAGCGGGAGCCTCGGTACAATGAGCAGTTCTTC. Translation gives CASSWKREPRYNEQFF.

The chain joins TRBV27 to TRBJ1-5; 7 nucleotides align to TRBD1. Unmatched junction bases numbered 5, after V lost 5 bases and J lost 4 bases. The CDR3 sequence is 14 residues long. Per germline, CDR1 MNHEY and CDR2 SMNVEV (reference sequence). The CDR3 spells CASSRSGGNQPQHF. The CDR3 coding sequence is TGTGCCAGCAGTCGGTCAGGGGGTAATCAGCCCCAGCATTTT.

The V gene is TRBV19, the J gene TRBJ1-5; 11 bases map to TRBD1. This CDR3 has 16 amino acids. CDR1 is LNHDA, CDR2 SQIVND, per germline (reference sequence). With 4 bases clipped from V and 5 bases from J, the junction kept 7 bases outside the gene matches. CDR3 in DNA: TGTGCCAGTAGTACCCGCGGACAGGGGGCTTATCAGCCCCAGCATTTT. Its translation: CASSTRGQGAYQPQHF.

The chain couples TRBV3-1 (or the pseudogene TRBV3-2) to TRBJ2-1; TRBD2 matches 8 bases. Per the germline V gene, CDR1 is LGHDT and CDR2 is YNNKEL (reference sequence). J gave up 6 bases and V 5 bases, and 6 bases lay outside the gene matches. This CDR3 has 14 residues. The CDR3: CASSSRTSLNEQFF. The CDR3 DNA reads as TGTGCCAGCAGCTCCCGGACTAGCCTCAATGAGCAGTTCTTC.

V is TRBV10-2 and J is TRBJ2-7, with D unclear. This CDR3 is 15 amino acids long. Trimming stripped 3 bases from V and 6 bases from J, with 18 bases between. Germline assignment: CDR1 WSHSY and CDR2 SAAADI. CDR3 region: CASSETLFGRTEQYF. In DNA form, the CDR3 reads TGCGCCAGCAGTGAAACGCTTTTTGGGCGTACCGAGCAGTACTTC.

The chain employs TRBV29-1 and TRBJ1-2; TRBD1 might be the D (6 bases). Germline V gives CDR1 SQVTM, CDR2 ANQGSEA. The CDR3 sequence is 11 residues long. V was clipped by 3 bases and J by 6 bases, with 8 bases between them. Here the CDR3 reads CSVEGADGYTF. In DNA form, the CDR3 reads TGCAGCGTTGAGGGGGCGGATGGCTACACCTTC.

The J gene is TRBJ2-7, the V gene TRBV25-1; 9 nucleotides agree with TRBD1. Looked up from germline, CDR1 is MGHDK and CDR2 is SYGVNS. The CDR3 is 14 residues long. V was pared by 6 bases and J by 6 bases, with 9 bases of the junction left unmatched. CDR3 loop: CASRSTGGSGEQYF. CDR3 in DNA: TGTGCCAGCAGAAGTACAGGGGGCTCGGGCGAGCAGTACTTC.

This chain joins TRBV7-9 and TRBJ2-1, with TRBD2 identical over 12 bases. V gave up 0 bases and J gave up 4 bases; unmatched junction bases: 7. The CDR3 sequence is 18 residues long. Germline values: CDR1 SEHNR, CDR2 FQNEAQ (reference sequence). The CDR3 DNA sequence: TGTGCCAGCAGCTTAGCCAGACTAGCGGGAGTTCATTACAATGAGCAGTTCTTC. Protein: CASSLARLAGVHYNEQFF.

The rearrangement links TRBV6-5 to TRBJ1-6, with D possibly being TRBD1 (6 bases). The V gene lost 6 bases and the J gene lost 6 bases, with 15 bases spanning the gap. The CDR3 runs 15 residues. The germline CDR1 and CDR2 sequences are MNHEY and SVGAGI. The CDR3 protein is CASSSGAEFNSPLHF. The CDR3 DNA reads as TGTGCCAGCAGCTCAGGGGCCGAGTTTAATTCACCCCTCCACTTT.

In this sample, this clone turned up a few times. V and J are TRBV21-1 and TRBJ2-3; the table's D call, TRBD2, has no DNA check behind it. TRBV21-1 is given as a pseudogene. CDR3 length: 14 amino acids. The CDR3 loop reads CASSKALSWDTQYF. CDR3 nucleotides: TGTGCCAGCAGCAAAGCGCTAAGTTGGGATACGCAGTATTTT.

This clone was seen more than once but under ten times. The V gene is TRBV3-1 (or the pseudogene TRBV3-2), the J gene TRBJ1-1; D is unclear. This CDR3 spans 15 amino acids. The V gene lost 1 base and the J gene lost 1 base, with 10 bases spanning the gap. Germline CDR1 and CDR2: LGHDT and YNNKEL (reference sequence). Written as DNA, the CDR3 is TGTGCCAGCAGCCAAGTTTCCAGCGCGAACACTGAAGCTTTCTTT. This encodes CASSQVSSANTEAFF.

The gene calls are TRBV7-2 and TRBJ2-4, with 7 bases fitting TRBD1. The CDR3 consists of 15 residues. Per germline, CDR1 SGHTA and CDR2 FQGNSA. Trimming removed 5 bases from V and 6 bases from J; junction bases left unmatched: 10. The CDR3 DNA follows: TGTGCCAGCAGCCGTGAACAGGGGAATGGAAACATTCAGTACTTC. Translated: CASSREQGNGNIQYF.

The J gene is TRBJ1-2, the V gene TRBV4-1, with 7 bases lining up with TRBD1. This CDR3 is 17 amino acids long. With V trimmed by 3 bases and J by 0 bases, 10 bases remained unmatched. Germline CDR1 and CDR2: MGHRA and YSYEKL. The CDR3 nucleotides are TGCGCCAGCAGCCAGATACAGGGGTCCTCTCCTAACTATGGCTACACCTTC. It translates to CASSQIQGSSPNYGYTF.